This is a list of T cell receptor beta chains from one sample in a study of T cell repertoires in aging, cancer and after chemotherapy. TCRdb called the multiplex PCR reads again in MiXCR, with one record for every CDR3 protein. The sample has over 9,000 distinct CDR3 sequences; 37% are singletons. Sequencing was done on a sample of blood. These receptor sequences come from a human donor in good health. Both conserved end residues are part of each CDR3. A D gene is named only where the DNA matches it firmly. Rows give clone size only sometimes, using once, few, many, or a class for an expanded clone.

clone size | D gene | J gene | V gene | CDR3 DNA | CDR3 protein
few | . | TRBJ2-3 | TRBV27 | TGTGCCAGCAGTCCCCACACAGATACGCAGTATTTT | CASSPHTDTQYF
. | TRBD2 | TRBJ2-3 | TRBV6-1 | TGTGCCAGCAGCGAGACTAGCGGCCCCACAGATACGCAGTATTTT | CASSETSGPTDTQYF
. | TRBD2 | TRBJ2-5 | TRBV20-1 | TGCAGTGCCCGCGGACTAGCTTCTCTCGAGACCCAGTACTTC | CSARGLASLETQYF
medium-sized | TRBD2 | TRBJ2-7 | TRBV29-1 | TGCAGCGCGGGAGGGGCGGGAGGGCCCCGCCTGGAGCAGTACTTC | CSAGGAGGPRLEQYF
few | . | TRBJ2-2 | TRBV27 | TGTGCCAGCAGTTTAATGGCCAACACCGGGGAGCTGTTTTTT | CASSLMANTGELFF
. | . | TRBJ2-6 | TRBV28 | TGTGCCAGCGTCCGCGGGTCTAGTTCCTCTGGGGCCAACGTCCTGACTTTC | CASVRGSSSSGANVLTF
. | . | TRBJ2-3 | TRBV7-9 | TGTGCCAGCAGTTTCAGAGACCCGCCCCAGCTCTATTTT | CASSFRDPPQLYF
large | . | TRBJ2-3 | TRBV29-1 | TGCAGCGTTACGACAGACCCCTCGGATACGCAGTATTTT | CSVTTDPSDTQYF
. | . | TRBJ1-1 | TRBV19 | TGTGCCAGTAGCGAAGACCCCTCGGGACAGAACACTGAAGCTTTCTTT | CASSEDPSGQNTEAFF
medium-sized | . | TRBJ2-3 | TRBV18 | TGTGCCAGCTCACCACCGGGGCTCACAGATACGCAGTATTTT | CASSPPGLTDTQYF
once | . | TRBJ1-4 | TRBV30 | TGTGCCTGGAGTGTGTATGTGGGGGGTAATGAAAAACTGTTTTTT | CAWSVYVGGNEKLFF
medium-sized | . | TRBJ2-7 | TRBV29-1 | TGCAGCGTTCTAGGCATAGCCTACGAGCAGTACTTC | CSVLGIAYEQYF
. | TRBD2 | TRBJ2-3 | TRBV27 | TGTGCCACCCGGACTAGCGGGAGTCCAACATCCCACACAGATACGCAGTATTTT | CATRTSGSPTSHTDTQYF
medium-sized | TRBD1 | TRBJ2-1 | TRBV11-1 | TGTGCCAGCAGCGGCGGACAGGGGAGCTCCTACAATGAGCAGTTCTTC | CASSGGQGSSYNEQFF
few | . | TRBJ2-2 | TRBV7-2 | TGTGCCAGCAGCTTACATCCGGCGAACACCGGGGAGCTGTTTTTT | CASSLHPANTGELFF
few | TRBD1 | TRBJ1-5 | TRBV6-5 | TGTGCCAGCAGGACAGGGGGCGGCAATCAGCCCCAGCATTTT | CASRTGGGNQPQHF
medium-sized | . | TRBJ2-1 | TRBV29-1 | TGCAGCGTTCGAGAGGCCAATGAGCAGTTCTTC | CSVREANEQFF
medium-sized | . | TRBJ2-7 | TRBV19 | TGTGCCAGTAAGGGCGGCGGCGCTGTCTCCTACGAGCAGTACTTC | CASKGGGAVSYEQYF
. | . | TRBJ2-6 | TRBV6-1 | TGTGCCAGCAGTGGACATTCCTCTGGGGCCAACGTCCTGACTTTC | CASSGHSSGANVLTF
. | TRBD2 | TRBJ2-5 | TRBV15 | TGTGCCACCAGCCGGGGACTAGGGGAGACCCAGTACTTC | CATSRGLGETQYF
medium-sized | TRBD2 | TRBJ2-7 | TRBV29-1 | TGCAGCGTTGACGCGGCGGGAGGGCGCGAGCAGTACTTC | CSVDAAGGREQYF
few | . | TRBJ1-1 | TRBV5-4 | TGTGCCAGCAGCTTTCGGGGGGGGAACACTGAAGCTTTCTTT | CASSFRGGNTEAFF
. | TRBD1 | TRBJ2-7 | TRBV19 | TGTGCCAGTAGTATAGAACCGCTCGGGACAGGGCTTTTGGGGCCTAAGAGCTCCTACGAGCAGTACTTC | CASSIEPLGTGLLGPKSSYEQYF